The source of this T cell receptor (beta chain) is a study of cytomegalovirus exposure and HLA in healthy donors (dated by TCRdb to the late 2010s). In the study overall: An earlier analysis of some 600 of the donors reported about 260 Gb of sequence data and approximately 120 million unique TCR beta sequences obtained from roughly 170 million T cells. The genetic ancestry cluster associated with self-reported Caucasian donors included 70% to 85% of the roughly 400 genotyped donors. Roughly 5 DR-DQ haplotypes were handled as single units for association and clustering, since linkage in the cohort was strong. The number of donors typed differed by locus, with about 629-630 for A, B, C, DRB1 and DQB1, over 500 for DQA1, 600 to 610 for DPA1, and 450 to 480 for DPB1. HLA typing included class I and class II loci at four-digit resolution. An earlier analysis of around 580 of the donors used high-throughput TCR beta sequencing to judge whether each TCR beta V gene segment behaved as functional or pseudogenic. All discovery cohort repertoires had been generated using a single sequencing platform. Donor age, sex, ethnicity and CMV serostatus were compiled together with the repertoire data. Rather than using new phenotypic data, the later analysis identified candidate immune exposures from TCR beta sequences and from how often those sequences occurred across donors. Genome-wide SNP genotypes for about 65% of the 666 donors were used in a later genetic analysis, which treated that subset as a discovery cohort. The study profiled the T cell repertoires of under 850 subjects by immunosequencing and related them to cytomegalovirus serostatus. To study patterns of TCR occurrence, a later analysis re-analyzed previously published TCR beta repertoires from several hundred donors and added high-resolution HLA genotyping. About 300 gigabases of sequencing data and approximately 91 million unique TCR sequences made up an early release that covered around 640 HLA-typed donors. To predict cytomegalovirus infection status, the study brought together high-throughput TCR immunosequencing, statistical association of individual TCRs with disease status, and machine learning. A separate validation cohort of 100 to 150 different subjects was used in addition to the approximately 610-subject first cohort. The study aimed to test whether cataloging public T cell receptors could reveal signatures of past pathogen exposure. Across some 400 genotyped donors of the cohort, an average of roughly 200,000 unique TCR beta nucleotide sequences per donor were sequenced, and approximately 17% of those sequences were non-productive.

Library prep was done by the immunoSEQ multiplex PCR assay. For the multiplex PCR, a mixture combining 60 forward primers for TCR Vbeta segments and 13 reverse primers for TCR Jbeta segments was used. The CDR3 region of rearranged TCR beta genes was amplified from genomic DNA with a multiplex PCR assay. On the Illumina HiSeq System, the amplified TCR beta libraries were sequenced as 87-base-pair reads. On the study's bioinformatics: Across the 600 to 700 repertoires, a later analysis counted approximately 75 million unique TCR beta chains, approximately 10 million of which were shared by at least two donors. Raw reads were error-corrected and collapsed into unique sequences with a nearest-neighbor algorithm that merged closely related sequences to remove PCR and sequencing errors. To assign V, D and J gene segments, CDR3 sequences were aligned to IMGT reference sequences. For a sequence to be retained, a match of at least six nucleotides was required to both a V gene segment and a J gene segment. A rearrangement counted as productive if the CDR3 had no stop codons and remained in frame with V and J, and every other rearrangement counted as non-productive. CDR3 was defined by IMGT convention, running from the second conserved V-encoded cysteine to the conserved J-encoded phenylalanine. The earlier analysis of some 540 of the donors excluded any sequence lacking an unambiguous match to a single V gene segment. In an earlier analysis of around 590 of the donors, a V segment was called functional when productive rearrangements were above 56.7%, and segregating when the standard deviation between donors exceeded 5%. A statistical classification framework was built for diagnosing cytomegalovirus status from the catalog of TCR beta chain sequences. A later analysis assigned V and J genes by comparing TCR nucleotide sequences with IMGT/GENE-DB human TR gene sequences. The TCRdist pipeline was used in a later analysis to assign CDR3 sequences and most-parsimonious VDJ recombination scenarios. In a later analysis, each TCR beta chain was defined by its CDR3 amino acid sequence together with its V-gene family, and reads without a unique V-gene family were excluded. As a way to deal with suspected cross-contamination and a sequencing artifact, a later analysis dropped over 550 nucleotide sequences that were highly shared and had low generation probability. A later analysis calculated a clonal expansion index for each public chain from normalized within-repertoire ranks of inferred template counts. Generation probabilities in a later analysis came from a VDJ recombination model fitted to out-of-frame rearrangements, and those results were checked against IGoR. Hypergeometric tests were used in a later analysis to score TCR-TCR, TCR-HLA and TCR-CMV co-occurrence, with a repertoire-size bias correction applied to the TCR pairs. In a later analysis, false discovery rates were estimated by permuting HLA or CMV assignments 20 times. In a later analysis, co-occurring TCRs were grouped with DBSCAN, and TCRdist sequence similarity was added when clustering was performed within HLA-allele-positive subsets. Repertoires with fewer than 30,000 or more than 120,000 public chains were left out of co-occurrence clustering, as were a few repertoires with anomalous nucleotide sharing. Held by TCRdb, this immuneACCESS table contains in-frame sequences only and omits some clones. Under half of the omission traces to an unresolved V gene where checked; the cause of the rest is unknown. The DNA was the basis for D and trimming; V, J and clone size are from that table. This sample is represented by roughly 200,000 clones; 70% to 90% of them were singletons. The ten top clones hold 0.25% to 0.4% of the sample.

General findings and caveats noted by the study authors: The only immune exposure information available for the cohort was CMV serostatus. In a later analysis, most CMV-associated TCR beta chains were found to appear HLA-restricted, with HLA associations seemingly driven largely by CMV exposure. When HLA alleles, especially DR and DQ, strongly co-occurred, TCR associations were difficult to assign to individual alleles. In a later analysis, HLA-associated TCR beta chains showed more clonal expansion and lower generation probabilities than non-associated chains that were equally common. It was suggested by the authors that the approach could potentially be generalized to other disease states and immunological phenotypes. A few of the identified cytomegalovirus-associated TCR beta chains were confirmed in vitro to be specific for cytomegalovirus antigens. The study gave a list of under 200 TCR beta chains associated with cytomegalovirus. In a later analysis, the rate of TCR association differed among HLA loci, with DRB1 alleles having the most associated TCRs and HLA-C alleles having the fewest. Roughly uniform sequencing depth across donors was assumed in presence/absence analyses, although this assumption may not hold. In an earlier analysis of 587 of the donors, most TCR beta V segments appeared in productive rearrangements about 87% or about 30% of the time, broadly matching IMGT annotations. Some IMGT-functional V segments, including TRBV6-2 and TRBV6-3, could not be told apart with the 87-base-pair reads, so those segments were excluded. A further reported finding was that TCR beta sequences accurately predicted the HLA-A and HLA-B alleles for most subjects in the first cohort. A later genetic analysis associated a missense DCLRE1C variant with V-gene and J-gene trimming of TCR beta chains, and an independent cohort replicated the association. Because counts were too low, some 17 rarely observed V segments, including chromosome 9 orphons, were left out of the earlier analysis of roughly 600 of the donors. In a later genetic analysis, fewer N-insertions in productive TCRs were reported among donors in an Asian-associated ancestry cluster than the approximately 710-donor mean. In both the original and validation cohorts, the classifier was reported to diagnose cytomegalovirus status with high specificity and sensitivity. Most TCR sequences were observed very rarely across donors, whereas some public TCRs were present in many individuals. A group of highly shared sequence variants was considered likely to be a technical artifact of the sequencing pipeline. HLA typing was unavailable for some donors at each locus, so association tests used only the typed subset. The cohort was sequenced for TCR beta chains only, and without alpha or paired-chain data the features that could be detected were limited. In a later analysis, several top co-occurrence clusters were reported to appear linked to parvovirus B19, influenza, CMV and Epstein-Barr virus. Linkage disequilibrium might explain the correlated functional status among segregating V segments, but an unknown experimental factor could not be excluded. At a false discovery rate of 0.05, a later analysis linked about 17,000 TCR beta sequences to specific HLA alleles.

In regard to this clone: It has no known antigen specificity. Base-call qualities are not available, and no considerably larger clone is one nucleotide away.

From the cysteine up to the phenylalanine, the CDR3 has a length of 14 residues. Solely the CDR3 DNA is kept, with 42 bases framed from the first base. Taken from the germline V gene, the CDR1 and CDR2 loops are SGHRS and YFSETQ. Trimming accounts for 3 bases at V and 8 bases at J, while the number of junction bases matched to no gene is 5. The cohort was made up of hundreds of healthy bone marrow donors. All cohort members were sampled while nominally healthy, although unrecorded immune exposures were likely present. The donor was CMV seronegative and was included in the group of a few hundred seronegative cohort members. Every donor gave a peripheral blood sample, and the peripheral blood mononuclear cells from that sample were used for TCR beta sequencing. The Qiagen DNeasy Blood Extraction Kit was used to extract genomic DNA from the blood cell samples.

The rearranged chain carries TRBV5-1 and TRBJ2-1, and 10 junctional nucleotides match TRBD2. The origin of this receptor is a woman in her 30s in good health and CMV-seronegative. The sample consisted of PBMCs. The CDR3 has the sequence CASSSSGRGYEQFF. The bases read TGCGCCAGCAGCTCTAGCGGGAGAGGCTATGAGCAGTTCTTC. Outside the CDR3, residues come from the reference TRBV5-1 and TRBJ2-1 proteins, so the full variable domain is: KAGVTQTPRYLIKTRGQQVTLSCSPISGHRSVSWYQQTPGQGLQFLFEYFSETQRNKGNFPGRFSGRQFSNSRSEMNVSTLELGDSALYLCASSSSGRGYEQFFGPGTRLTVL.